A selection of T cell receptor beta chains follows, all from one sample in a study of identical twins. Each CDR3 protein is one row after TCRdb ran MiXCR on the 5' RACE reads. The profile covers about 190,000 distinct CDR3 sequences, with about 16% appearing a single time and around two fifths taken by the ten largest. These data were also reused for a study on T cells expressing NK-cell markers.

The sequenced sample consisted of CD8+ T cells sorted from blood. These receptors were collected from a woman aged 18-29 years in good health. Both conserved end residues are part of each CDR3. The D gene is left open where the match is weak. The size entry is marked missing in some rows and otherwise reads once, few, many or a size class.

D gene	clone size	J gene	V gene	CDR3 protein	CDR3 DNA
.	.	TRBJ1-2	TRBV14	CASSQVAGPGGYTF	TGTGCCAGCAGCCAAGTCGCCGGACCCGGGGGCTACACCTTC
.	few	TRBJ2-1	TRBV5-1	CASSLGGTYEQFF	TGCGCCAGCAGCTTGGGGGGGACGTATGAGCAGTTCTTC
TRBD2	.	TRBJ2-3	TRBV6-5	CASSLLLAGGSTDTQYF	TGTGCCAGCAGCCTACTCTTAGCGGGGGGATCCACAGATACGCAGTATTTT
TRBD2	few	TRBJ2-7	TRBV12-5	CASGLGLAGVFSYEQYF	TGTGCTAGTGGTTTGGGACTAGCGGGGGTTTTTTCCTACGAGCAGTACTTC
TRBD2	few	TRBJ2-4	TRBV10-3	CAISESTGTSGLKNIQYF	TGTGCCATCAGTGAGTCGACGGGGACTAGCGGGCTCAAAAACATTCAGTACTTC
.	.	TRBJ1-1	TRBV20-1	CSARVGTEAFF	TGCAGTGCTAGAGTCGGAACTGAAGCTTTCTTT
.	.	TRBJ1-2	TRBV20-1	CSARDFREDYGYTF	TGCAGTGCTAGAGATTTCAGGGAAGACTATGGCTACACCTTC
.	.	TRBJ1-1	TRBV29-1	CSVVWSGMNTEAFF	TGCAGCGTTGTTTGGTCGGGGATGAACACTGAAGCTTTCTTT
.	few	TRBJ2-7	TRBV27	CASSLLAEQGTNYEQYF	TGTGCCAGCAGTTTATTAGCGGAGCAGGGGACTAACTACGAGCAGTACTTC
TRBD1	few	TRBJ1-6	TRBV7-2	CASSPDRAPSPLHF	TGTGCCAGCAGCCCTGACAGGGCTCCATCACCCCTCCACTTT
TRBD2	.	TRBJ2-1	TRBV27	CASSFFYGLAGGNEQFF	TGTGCCAGCAGTTTCTTCTACGGACTAGCGGGAGGGAATGAGCAGTTCTTC
.	.	TRBJ2-7	TRBV20-1	CSARDPAESSYEQYF	TGCAGTGCCAGAGATCCGGCGGAAAGCTCCTACGAGCAGTACTTC
.	.	TRBJ2-4	TRBV2	CASSDMRYIQYF	TGTGCCAGCAGTGACATGCGGTACATTCAGTACTTC